These 17 T cell receptor beta chains share one sample of origin, sequenced in a study of graft-versus-host responses after intestinal transplantation. Generated by immunoSEQ multiplex PCR, the TCRdb table keeps only in-frame clones and is missing some. The table has approximately 100,000 clones, about 82% seen once. Sequences were derived from PBMCs, sampled 255 days after intestinal transplant. The receptors were gathered from a human patient who received an intestinal transplant, so some T cells may come from the graft donor.

The V gene is TRBV7-9, the J gene TRBJ2-1; D tentatively fits TRBD1 or TRBD2 (6 bases each). Per the germline V gene, CDR1 is SEHNR and CDR2 is FQNEAQ (reference sequence). The V end was cut by 5 bases, the J end by 4 bases, with 21 bases between. The CDR3 contains 17 residues. The CDR3 nucleotides are TGTGCCAGCAGCAGAACCAGACGGGGGCCCTCATACAATGAGCAGTTCTTC. Translating it yields CASSRTRRGPSYNEQFF.

The J gene is TRBJ2-1, the V gene TRBV5-8; 13 positions match TRBD2. The germline gives CDR1 SGHTS, CDR2 YDEGEE. Trimming took 4 bases from V and 8 from J; bases not matched to a gene: 6. This CDR3 contains 15 residues. The CDR3 loop reads CASSQGLAGVDEQFF. The CDR3 coding sequence is TGTGCCAGCAGCCAAGGACTAGCGGGAGTGGATGAGCAGTTCTTC.

The V gene is TRBV28, the J gene TRBJ2-2, with a weak D call TRBD2 (6 bases). V gave up 5 bases and J gave up 9 bases, with 10 bases separating them. Germline V gene data show CDR1 as MDHEN and CDR2 as SYDVKM. The length of the CDR3 is 12 residues. The CDR3 DNA reads as TGTGCCAGCAGTGGAGGGTCCCGGGAGCTGTTTTTT. Translation: CASSGGSRELFF.

The V gene is TRBV29-1, the J gene TRBJ2-3, with 8 nucleotides matching TRBD2. V gave up 3 bases and J gave up 3 bases; unmatched junction bases: 5. The CDR3 covers 14 residues. The germline V gene encodes CDR1 SQVTM and CDR2 ANQGSEA. CDR3 residues: CSVEAGGLTDTQYF. DNA of the CDR3: TGCAGCGTTGAGGCGGGGGGTTTAACAGATACGCAGTATTTT.

The CDR3 coding sequence is TGTGCCAGCGCCCGGGACAGGGGCCCCGGGGAGCTGTTTTTT. Its protein product is CASARDRGPGELFF. The rearrangement joins TRBV6-4 to TRBJ2-2, with 10 bases identical to TRBD1. The CDR3 is 14 residues long. The V gene's germline CDR1 is MRHNA and CDR2 SNTAGT. J lost 6 bases, V lost 8 bases, and 6 bases had no gene match.

The rearrangement links TRBV5-1 to TRBJ2-7, with D possibly being TRBD1 (5 bases). Deletions cut 0 bases from V and 6 bases from J, with 13 bases between. The CDR3 is 14 amino acids. The V gene's germline CDR1 is SGHRS and CDR2 YFSETQ. The CDR3 loop reads CASSLGQFSSEQYF. For the CDR3, the DNA is TGCGCCAGCAGCTTGGGACAGTTCAGCTCCGAGCAGTACTTC.

The chain is built from TRBV5-1 and TRBJ2-7, with 8 bases fitting TRBD2. This CDR3 has 13 amino acids. V lost 4 bases, J lost 7 bases, and 7 bases stayed unmatched. CDR1 is SGHRS, CDR2 YFSETQ, per germline. CDR3 loop: CASSAASGYEQYF. CDR3 DNA: TGCGCCAGCAGCGCCGCTAGCGGGTATGAGCAGTACTTC.

The CDR3 nucleotides read TGTGCCAGCAGCTCGCCCCAGGGACAAATGAACACTGAAGCTTTCTTT. This translates into CASSSPQGQMNTEAFF. V and J are TRBV5-4 and TRBJ1-1; a weak D match, TRBD1 (6 bases). The V gene's germline CDR1 is SGHNT and CDR2 YYREEE (reference sequence). The V gene lost 3 bases and the J gene lost 0 bases, with 15 bases spanning the gap. This CDR3 region has 16 residues.

The V and J genes are TRBV19 and TRBJ2-5; 8 bases agree with TRBD2. CDR1 LNHDA and CDR2 SQIVND come from the germline V gene (reference sequence). V gave up 4 bases and J gave up 1 base; unmatched junction bases: 8. The CDR3 sequence is 16 residues long. This chain's CDR3 is CASSTTRGGVQETQYF. DNA of the CDR3: TGTGCCAGTAGTACCACTCGGGGGGGAGTCCAAGAGACCCAGTACTTC.

The V gene is TRBV7-9, the J gene TRBJ1-1, with D hard to call. The V gene lost 1 base and the J gene lost 3 bases, with 12 bases spanning the gap. CDR3 length equals 15 residues. CDR1 SEHNR and CDR2 FQNEAQ come from the germline V gene (reference sequence). The CDR3 coding sequence is TGTGCCAGCAGCTTAGTGGGAGGGTGGCACACTGAAGCTTTCTTT. Amino acids: CASSLVGGWHTEAFF.

The V and J genes are TRBV7-8 and TRBJ1-5; no firm D call. This CDR3 has 13 residues. CDR1 is SGHVS, CDR2 FQNEAQ, per germline. Trimming removed 5 bases from V and 5 bases from J, with 10 bases in between. In DNA, the CDR3 is TGTGCCAGCAGCCTAAACGTCTATCAGCCCCAGCATTTT. Its protein product is CASSLNVYQPQHF. Complete variable domain (other parts from reference TRBV7-8 and TRBJ1-5): GAGVSQSPRYKVAKRGQDVALRCDPISGHVSLFWYQQALGQGPEFLTYFQNEAQLDKSGLPSDRFFAERPEGSVSTLKIQRTQQEDSAVYLCASSLNVYQPQHFGDGTRLSIL.

The CDR3 sequence: CASSPFLTDTQYF. As DNA, the CDR3 is TGTGCCAGCAGCCCTTTTCTCACAGATACGCAGTATTTT. This chain joins TRBV7-8 and TRBJ2-3; no clear D gene. Germline values: CDR1 SGHVS, CDR2 FQNEAQ. This CDR3 region has 13 residues. The V end was cut by 5 bases, the J end by 2 bases, with 8 bases between. Using reference TRBV7-8 and TRBJ2-3 for the parts outside the CDR3, the full variable domain is GAGVSQSPRYKVAKRGQDVALRCDPISGHVSLFWYQQALGQGPEFLTYFQNEAQLDKSGLPSDRFFAERPEGSVSTLKIQRTQQEDSAVYLCASSPFLTDTQYFGPGTRLTVL.

V usage is TRBV5-6 and J usage is TRBJ2-2; TRBD2 matches at 10 bases. This CDR3 has 15 residues. Germline CDR1 SGHDT, CDR2 YYEEEE. V shed 4 bases, J shed 5 bases, and the junction held 5 bases outside the gene matches. The CDR3 region is CASSPSGSSTGELFF. The CDR3 coding sequence is TGTGCCAGCAGCCCTAGCGGGAGCAGTACCGGGGAGCTGTTTTTT.

This clone was counted only a few times. The rearrangement links TRBV10-2 to TRBJ2-7; D might be TRBD2 (5 bases). Germline-derived CDR1 and CDR2 are WSHSY and SAAADI. The germline V and J ends were trimmed by 0 bases and 1 base, with 10 bases remaining between them. The CDR3 is 15 amino acids. CDR3 DNA: TGCGCCAGCAGTGAGTCCATAGCGTTATCCTACGAGCAGTACTTC. As protein: CASSESIALSYEQYF.

The chain joins TRBV6-1 to TRBJ1-2; 10 bases agree with TRBD1. The germline V gene has CDR1 MNHNS and CDR2 SASEGT. V shed 2 bases and J 5 bases; nucleotides not matched to a gene: 2. There are 14 residues in the CDR3. The chain's CDR3 is CASSETDRGYGYTF. For the CDR3, the DNA is TGTGCCAGCAGTGAAACGGACAGGGGGTATGGCTACACCTTC.

This clone has a single count. This chain connects TRBV6-5 to TRBJ2-3; D gene ambiguous. The V end was cut by 4 bases, the J end by 3 bases, with 8 bases between. The CDR3 has 13 residues. Germline V gene data show CDR1 as MNHEY and CDR2 as SVGAGI. The CDR3 DNA sequence: TGTGCCAGCAGTTCGCAGGTAACAGATACGCAGTATTTT. Protein product: CASSSQVTDTQYF.

The gene calls are TRBV6-1 and TRBJ2-1; 10 nucleotides agree with TRBD2. Unmatched junction bases numbered 7, after V lost 6 bases and J lost 5 bases. The CDR3 is 15 residues long. The V gene's germline CDR1 is MNHNS and CDR2 SASEGT. CDR3 sequence (DNA): TGTGCCAGCAGAACACTAGCGGGGCTAAACAATGAGCAGTTCTTC. It is translated as CASRTLAGLNNEQFF.